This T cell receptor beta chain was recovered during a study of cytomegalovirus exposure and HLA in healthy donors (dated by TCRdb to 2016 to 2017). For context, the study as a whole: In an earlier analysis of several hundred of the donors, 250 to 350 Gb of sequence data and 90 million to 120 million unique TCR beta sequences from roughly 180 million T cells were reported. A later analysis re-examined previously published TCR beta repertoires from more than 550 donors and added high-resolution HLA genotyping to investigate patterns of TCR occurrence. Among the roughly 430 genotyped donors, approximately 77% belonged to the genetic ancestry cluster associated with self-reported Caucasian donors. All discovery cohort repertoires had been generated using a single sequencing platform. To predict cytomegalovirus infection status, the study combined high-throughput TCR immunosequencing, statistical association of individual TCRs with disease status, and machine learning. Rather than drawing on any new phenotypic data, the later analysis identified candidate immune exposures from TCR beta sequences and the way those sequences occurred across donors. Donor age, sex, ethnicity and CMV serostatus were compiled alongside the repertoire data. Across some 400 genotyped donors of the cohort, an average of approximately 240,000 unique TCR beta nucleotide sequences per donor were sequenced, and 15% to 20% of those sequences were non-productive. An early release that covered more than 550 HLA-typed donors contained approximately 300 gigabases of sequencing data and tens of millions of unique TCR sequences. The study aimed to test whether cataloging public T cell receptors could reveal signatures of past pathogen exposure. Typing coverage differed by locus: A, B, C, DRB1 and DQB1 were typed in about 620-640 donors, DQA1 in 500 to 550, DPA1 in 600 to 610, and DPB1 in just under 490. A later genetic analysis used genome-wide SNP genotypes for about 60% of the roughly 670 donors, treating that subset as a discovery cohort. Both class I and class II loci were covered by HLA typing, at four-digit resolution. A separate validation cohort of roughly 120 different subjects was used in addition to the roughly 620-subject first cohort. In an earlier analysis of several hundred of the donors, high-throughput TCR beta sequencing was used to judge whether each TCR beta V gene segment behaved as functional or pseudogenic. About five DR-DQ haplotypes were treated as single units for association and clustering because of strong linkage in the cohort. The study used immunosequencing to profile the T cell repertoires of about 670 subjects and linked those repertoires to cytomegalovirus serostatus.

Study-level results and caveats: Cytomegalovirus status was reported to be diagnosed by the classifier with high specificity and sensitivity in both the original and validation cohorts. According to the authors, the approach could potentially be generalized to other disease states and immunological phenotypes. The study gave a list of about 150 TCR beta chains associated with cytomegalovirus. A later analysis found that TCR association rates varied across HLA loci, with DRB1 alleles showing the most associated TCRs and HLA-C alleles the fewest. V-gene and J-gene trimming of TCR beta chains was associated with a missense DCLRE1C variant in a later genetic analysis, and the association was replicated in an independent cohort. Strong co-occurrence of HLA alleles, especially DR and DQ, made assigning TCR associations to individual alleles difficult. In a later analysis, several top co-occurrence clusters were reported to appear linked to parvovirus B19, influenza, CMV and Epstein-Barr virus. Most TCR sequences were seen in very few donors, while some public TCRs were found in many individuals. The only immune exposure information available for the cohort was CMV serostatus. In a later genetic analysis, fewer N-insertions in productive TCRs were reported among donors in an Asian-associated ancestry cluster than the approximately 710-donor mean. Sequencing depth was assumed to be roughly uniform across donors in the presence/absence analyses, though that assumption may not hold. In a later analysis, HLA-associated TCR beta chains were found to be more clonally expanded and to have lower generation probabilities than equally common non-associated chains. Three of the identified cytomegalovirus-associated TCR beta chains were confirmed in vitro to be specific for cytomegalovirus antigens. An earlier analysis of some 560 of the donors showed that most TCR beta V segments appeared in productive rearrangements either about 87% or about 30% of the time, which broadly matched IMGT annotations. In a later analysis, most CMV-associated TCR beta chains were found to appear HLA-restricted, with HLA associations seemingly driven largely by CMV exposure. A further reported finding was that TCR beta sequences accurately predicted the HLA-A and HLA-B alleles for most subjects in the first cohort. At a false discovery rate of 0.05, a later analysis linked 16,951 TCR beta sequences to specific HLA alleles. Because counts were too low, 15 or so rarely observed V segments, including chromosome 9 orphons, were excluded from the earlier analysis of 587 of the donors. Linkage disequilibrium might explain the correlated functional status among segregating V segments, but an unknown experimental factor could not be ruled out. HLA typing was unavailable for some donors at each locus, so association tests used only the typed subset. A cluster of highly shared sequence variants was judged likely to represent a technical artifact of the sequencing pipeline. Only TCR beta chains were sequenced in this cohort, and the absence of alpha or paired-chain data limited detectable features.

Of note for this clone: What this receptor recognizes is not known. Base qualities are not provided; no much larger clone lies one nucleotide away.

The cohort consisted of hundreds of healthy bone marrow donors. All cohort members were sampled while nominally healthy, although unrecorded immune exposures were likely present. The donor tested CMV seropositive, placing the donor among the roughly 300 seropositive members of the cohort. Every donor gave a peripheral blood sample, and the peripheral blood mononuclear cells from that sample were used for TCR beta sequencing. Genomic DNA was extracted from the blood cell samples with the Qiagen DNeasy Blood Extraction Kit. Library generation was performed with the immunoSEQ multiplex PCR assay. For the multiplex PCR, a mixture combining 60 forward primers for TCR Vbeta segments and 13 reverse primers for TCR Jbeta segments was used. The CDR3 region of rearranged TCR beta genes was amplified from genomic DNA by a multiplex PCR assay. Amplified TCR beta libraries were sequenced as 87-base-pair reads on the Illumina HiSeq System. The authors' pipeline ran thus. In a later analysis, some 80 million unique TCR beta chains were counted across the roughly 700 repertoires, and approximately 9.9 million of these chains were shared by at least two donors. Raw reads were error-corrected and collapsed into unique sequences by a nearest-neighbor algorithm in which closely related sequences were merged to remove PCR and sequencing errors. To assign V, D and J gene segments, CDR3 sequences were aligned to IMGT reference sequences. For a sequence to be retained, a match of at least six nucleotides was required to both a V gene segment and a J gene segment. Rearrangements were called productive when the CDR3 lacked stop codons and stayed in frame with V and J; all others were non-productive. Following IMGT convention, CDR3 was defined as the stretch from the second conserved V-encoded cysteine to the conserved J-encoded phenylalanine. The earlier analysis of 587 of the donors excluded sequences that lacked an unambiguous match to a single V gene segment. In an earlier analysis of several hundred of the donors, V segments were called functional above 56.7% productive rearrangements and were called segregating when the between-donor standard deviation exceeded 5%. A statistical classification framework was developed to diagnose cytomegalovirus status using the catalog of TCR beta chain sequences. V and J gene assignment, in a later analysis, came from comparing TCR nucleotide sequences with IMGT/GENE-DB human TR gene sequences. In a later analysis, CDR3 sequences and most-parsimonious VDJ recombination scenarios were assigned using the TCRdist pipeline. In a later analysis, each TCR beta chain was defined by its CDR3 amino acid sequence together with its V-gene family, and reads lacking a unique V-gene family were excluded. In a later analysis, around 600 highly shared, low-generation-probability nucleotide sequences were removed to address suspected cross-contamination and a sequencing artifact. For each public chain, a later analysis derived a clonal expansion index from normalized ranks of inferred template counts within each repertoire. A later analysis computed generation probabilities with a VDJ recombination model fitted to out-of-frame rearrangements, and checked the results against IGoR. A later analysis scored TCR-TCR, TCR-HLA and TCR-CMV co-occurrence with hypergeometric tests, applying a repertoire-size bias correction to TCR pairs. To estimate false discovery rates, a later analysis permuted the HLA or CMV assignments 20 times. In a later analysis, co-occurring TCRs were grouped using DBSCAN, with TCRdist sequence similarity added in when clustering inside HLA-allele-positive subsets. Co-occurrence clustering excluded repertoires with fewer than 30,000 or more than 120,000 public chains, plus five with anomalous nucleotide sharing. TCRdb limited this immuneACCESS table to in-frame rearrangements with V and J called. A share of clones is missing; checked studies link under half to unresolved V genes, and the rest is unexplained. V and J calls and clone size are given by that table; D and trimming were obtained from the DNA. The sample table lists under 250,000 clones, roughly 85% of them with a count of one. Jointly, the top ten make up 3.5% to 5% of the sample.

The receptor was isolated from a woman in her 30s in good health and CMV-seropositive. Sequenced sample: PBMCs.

CDR3 protein: CASSWDSSYEQYF. The nucleotide sequence is given as TGTGCCAGCAGCTGGGACAGCTCCTACGAGCAGTACTTC. This sequence uses TRBV7-9 and TRBJ2-7; 7 bases in the middle match TRBD1. Unmatched junction bases come to 0, with V trimmed by 4 bases and J by 0 bases. The germline V gene (reference sequence) provides CDR1 SEHNR and CDR2 FQNEAQ. The CDR3 starts with the cysteine, ends with the phenylalanine, and has 13 residues. Only CDR3 DNA remains: 39 bases, in frame from the first base.